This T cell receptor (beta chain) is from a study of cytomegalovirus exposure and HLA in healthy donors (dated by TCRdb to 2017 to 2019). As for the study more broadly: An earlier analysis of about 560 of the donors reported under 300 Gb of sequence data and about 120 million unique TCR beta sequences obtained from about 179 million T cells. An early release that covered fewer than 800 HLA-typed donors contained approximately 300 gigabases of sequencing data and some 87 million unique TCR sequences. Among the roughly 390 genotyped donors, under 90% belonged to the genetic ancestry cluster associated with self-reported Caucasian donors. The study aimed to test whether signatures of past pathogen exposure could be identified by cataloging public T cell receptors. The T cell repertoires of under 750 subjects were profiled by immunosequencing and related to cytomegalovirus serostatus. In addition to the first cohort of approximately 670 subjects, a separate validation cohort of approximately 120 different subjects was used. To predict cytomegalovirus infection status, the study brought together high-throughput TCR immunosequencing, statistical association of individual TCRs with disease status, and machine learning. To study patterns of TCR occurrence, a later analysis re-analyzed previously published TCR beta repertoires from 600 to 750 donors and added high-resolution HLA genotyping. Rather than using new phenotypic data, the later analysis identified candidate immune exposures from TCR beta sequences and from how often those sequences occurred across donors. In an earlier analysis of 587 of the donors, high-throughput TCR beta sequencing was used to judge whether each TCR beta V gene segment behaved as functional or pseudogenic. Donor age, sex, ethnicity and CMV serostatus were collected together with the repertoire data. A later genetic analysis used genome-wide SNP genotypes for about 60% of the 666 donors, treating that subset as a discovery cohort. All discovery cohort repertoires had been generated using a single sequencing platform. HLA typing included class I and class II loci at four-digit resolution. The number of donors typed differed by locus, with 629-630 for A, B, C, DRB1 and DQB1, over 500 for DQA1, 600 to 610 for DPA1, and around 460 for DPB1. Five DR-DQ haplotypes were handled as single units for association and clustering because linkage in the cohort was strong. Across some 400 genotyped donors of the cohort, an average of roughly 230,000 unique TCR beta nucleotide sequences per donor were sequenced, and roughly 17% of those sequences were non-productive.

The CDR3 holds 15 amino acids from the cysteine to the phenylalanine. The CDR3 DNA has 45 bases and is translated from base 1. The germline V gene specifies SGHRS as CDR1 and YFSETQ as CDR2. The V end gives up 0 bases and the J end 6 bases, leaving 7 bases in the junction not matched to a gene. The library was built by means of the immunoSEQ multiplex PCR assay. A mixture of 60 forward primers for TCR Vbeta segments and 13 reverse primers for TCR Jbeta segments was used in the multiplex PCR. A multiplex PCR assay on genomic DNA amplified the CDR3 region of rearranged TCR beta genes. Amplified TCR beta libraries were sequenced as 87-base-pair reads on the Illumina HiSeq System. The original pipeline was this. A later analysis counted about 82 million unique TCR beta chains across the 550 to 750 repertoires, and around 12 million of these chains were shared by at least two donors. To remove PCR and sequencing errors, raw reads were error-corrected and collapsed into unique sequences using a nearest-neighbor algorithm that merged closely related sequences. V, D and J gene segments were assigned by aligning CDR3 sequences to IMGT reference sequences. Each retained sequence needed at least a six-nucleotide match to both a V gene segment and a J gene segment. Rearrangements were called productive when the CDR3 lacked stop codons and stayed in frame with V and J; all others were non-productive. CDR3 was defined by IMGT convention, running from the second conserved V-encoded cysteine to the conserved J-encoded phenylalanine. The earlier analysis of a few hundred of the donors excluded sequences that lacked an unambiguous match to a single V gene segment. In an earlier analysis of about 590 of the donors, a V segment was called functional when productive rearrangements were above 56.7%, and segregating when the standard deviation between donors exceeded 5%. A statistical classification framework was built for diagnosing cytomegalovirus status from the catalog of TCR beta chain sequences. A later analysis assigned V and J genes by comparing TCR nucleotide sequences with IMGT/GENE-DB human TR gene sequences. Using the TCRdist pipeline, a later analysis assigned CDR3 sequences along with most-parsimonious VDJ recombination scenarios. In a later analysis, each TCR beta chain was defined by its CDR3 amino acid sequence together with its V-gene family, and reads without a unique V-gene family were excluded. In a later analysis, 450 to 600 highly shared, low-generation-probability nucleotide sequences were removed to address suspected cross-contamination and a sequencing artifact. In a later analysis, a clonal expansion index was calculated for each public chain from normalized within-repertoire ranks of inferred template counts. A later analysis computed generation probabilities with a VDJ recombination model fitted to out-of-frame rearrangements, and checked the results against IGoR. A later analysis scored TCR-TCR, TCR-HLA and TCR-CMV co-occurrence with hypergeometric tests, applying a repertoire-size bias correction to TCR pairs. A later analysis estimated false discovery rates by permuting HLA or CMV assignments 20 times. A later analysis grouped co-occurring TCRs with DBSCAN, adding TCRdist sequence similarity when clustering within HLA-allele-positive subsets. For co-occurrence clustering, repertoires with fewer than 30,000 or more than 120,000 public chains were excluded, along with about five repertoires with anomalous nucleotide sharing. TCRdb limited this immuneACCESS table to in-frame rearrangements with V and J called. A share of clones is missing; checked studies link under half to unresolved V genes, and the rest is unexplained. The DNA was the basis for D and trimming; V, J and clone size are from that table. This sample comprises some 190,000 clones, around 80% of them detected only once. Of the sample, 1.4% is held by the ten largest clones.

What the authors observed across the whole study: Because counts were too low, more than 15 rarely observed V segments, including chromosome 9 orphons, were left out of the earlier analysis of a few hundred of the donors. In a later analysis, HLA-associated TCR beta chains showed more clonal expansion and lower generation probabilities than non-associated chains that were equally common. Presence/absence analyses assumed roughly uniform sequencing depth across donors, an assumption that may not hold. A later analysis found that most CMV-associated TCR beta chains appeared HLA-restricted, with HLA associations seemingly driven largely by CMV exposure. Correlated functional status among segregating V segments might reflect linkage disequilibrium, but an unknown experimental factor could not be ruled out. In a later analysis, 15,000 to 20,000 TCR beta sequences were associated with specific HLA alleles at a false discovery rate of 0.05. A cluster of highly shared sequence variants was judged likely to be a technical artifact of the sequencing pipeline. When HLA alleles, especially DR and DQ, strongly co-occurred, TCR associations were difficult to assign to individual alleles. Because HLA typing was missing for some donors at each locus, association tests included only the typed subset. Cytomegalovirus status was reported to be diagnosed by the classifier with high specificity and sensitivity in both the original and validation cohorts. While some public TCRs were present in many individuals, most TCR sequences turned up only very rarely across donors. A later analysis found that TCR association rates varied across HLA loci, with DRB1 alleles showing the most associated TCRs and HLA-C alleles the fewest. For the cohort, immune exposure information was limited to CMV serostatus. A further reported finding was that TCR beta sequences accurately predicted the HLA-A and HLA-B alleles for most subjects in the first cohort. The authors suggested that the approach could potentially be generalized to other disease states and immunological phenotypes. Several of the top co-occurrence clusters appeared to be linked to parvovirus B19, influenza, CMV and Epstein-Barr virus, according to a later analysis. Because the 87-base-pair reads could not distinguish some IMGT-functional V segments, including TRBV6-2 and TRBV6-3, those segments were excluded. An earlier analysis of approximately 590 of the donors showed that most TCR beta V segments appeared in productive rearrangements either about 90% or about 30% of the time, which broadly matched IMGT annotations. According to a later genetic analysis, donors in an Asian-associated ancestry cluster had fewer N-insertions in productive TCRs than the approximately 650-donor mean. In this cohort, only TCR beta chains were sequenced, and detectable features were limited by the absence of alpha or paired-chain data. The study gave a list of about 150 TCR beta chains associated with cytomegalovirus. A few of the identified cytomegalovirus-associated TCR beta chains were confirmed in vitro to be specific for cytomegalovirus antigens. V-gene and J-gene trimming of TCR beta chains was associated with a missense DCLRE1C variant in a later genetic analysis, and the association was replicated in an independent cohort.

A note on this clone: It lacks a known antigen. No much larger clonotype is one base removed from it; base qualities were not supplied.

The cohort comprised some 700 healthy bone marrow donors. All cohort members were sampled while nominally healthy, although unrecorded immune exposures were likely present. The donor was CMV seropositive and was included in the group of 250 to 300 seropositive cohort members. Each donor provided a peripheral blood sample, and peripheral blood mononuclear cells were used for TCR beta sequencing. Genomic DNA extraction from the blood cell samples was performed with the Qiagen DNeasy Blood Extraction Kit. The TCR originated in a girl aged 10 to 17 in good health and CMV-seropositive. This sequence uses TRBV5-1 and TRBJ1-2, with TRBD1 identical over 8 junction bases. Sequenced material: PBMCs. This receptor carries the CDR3 CASSLAGTGSNGYTF. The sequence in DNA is TGCGCCAGCAGCTTGGCCGGGACAGGATCGAATGGCTACACCTTC.